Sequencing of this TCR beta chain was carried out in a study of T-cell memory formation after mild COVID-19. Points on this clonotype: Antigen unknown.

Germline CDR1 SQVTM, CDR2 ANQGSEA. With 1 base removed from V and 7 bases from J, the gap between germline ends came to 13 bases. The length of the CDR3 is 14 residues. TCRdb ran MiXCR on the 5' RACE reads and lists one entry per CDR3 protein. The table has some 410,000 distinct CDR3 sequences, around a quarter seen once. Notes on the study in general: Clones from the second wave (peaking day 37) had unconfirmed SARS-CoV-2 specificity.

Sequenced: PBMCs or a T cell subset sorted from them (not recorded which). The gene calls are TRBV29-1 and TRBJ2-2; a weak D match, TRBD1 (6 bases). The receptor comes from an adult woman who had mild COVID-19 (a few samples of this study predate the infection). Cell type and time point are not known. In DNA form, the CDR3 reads TGCAGCGTTGAAGGCAGGGGTGGCGTCGGGGAGCTGTTTTTT. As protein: CSVEGRGGVGELFF.